The 25 T cell receptor beta chains below all came from one sample that was sequenced in a study of human T cells and chemical hapten exposure (TCRdb year 2021). The library was obtained by RACE. This sample was sequenced with a NextSeq 500. In-frame beta chains were kept once TCRdb had trimmed the public reads at Q25 with fastp and called clones with MiXCR. Each entry is one CDR3 protein sequence, shown with its most common DNA and genes. The sample table records about 82,000 distinct CDR3 sequences; about 6.6% of these occur just once. The ten largest account for 1% to 1.5% of the sample. The intended sense of this specimen's time point label: patch test 2, 6 weeks after DPC sensitization. The treatment or condition label on this specimen signifies: therapeutic diphenylcyclopropenone sensitization with weekly scalp DPC. This sample comprised whole blood, obtained in connection with sensitization to the hapten diphenylcyclopropenone (DPC). All receptors come from a woman in her twenties or thirties with alopecia areata. Some clones in this sample may be carry-over from other donors' samples.

This clonotype was picked up many times. The chain is built from TRBV12-3 or TRBV12-4 and TRBJ1-5; TRBD1 matches 7 bases. J lost 2 bases, V lost 3 bases, and 4 bases had no gene match. The CDR3 spans 15 residues. In nucleotides, the CDR3 is TGTGCCAGCAGTTTGGTCACAGGGGGCAATCAGCCCCAGCATTTT. Its translation: CASSLVTGGNQPQHF.

With respect to this clonotype: This may be a read error: a much more frequent sequence differs by one nucleotide. This sequence joins TRBV5-1 and TRBJ2-3, with a tentative D call TRBD1 (7 bases). From germline, CDR1 is SGHRS and CDR2 YFSETQ. CDR3 size: 15 residues. Trimming removed 1 base from V and 2 bases from J, with 11 bases in between. The CDR3 coding sequence is TGCGCCAGCAGCTTGTCCAGGGGGGACACAGATACGCAGTATTTT. Amino acid sequence: CASSLSRGDTDTQYF.

This clonotype has at least ten counts. This sequence joins TRBV12-3 or TRBV12-4 and TRBJ2-1, with D possibly being TRBD1 or TRBD2 (6 bases each). V lost 2 bases and J lost 5, with 16 bases in between. The CDR3 contains 16 residues. The chain's CDR3 is CASSLTGGPSHNEQFF. DNA of the CDR3: TGTGCCAGCAGTTTAACCGGGGGCCCATCCCACAATGAGCAGTTCTTC.

This clonotype was detected ten times or more. The chain carries TRBV27 and TRBJ2-1, with D possibly matching TRBD1 (5 bases). Germline CDR1 and CDR2: MNHEY and SMNVEV (reference sequence). V dropped 3 bases and J dropped 9 bases, with 18 bases sitting between them. CDR3 size: 15 residues. The DNA of the CDR3 is TGTGCCAGCAGTTTTAAGGGGCCCGGGTTCGGTGAGCAGTTCTTC. Translation gives CASSFKGPGFGEQFF.

In the case of this clonotype: An end of the junction differs from the germline gene, which may be a read error. The rearrangement joins TRBV5-4 to TRBJ2-1; D not resolved. The CDR3 has 12 residues. Germline CDR1 SGHNT, CDR2 YYREEE (reference sequence). The CDR3 region is CASSPRVEAQVF. In DNA, the CDR3 is TGTGCCAGCAGCCCCCGAGTAGAGGCCCAGGTCTTC.

In this sample, this clonotype turned up many times. This chain's CDR3 is CSATLLAATNEKLFF. DNA for the CDR3: TGCAGTGCTACCCTTTTGGCGGCAACTAATGAAAAACTGTTTTTT. J is TRBJ1-4 and V is TRBV20-1; D gene uncertain. V shed 4 bases and J shed 0 bases, with 12 bases lying between them. CDR3 length: 15 residues. Germline assignment: CDR1 DFQATT and CDR2 SNEGSKA (reference sequence).

Many counts were recorded for this clonotype. The chain combines TRBV4-2 with TRBJ1-1; 7 nucleotides agree with TRBD1. This CDR3 region has 14 residues. Germline V CDR1 and CDR2: LGHNA, YNFKEQ. V dropped 3 bases and J dropped 7; count of bases not matched to a gene: 8. Here the CDR3 reads CASSQGQTLYEAFF. The DNA for the CDR3 is TGTGCCAGCAGCCAGGGACAGACCCTTTATGAAGCTTTCTTT.

At least ten counts were recorded for this clonotype. CDR3 coding DNA: TGTGCCAGCAGCCAAAGAGCTACCGGGACAGGGATCCCTAATGAAAAACTGTTTTTT. Encoded protein: CASSQRATGTGIPNEKLFF. The rearrangement uses TRBV4-2 and TRBJ1-4; 9 nucleotides match TRBD1. The CDR3 is 19 amino acids. Germline values: CDR1 LGHNA, CDR2 YNFKEQ. V lost 2 bases and J lost 3; bases outside the gene matches: 13.

This clonotype was picked up many times. This chain uses TRBV5-1 with TRBJ1-2; 7 nucleotides agree with TRBD1. Germline V gene lookup returns CDR1 SGHRS and CDR2 YFSETQ. Trimming removed 3 bases from V and 2 bases from J; junction bases left unmatched: 7. The CDR3 spans 15 residues. The CDR3 DNA sequence: TGCGCCAGCAGCTCCCCCGACAGGGAGAACTATGGCTACACCTTC. Protein product: CASSSPDRENYGYTF.

This clonotype appeared a few times. The CDR3 reads CASSYSSGANTEAFF. In nucleotides, the CDR3 is TGTGCCAGCAGTTACTCGTCAGGGGCCAACACTGAAGCTTTCTTT. The chain uses TRBV6-5 and TRBJ1-1; D is possibly TRBD1 (6 bases). Trimming left V 0 bases short and J 2 bases short, with 10 bases between. This CDR3 has 15 residues. Germline assignment: CDR1 MNHEY and CDR2 SVGAGI.

The genes are TRBV30 and TRBJ2-3; D remains ambiguous. The germline V gene has CDR1 GTSNPN and CDR2 SVGIG (reference sequence). V was shortened by 3 bases and J by 8 bases, with 9 bases between the two germline ends. The CDR3 is 11 amino acids. DNA of the CDR3: TGTGCCTGGAGCGCCCCCGGTACGCAGTATTTT. Translating it yields CAWSAPGTQYF.

This clonotype has ten or more counts. The genes are TRBV2 and TRBJ2-4; maybe TRBD1 (5 bases). Looked up from germline, CDR1 is SNHLY and CDR2 is FYNNEI. V was cut by 2 bases and J by 9 bases, with 14 bases left in between. This CDR3 contains 14 residues. CDR3 loop: CASSELGPTGIQYF. The CDR3 DNA is TGTGCCAGCAGTGAATTGGGGCCGACGGGCATTCAGTACTTC.

J is TRBJ1-4 and V is TRBV7-9; perhaps TRBD1 as D (5 bases). The V gene lost 0 bases and the J gene lost 0 bases, with 14 bases spanning the gap. CDR1 is SEHNR, CDR2 FQNEAQ, per germline (reference sequence). The CDR3 covers 18 residues. The DNA for the CDR3 is TGTGCCAGCAGCTTAGCATCCGGGGCGGGCGCAACTAATGAAAAACTGTTTTTT. Its translation: CASSLASGAGATNEKLFF.

This clonotype occurred many times. The rearrangement uses TRBV7-9 and TRBJ2-4; 7 nucleotides align to TRBD1. From germline, CDR1 is SEHNR and CDR2 FQNEAQ (reference sequence). J gave up 1 base and V 1 base, and 4 bases lay outside the gene matches. CDR3 length equals 16 residues. CDR3 nucleotide sequence: TGTGCCAGCAGCTTAGGACAGGGTATTGCCAAAAACATTCAGTACTTC. As protein: CASSLGQGIAKNIQYF.

Many counts were recorded for this clonotype. The CDR3 loop is CASGQFFDEQFF. CDR3 nucleotides: TGCGCCAGCGGACAGTTCTTTGATGAGCAGTTCTTC. V and J are TRBV10-1 and TRBJ2-1; D is perhaps TRBD1 (6 bases). The germline V gene encodes CDR1 WNHNN and CDR2 SYGVQD (reference sequence). This CDR3 has 12 residues. Between the trimmed V and J ends, which lost 8 bases and 8 bases, there was a span of 13 bases.

The J gene is TRBJ2-6, the V gene TRBV5-1; no firm D call. The CDR3 sequence is 17 residues long. Between the trimmed V and J ends, which lost 0 bases and 2 bases, there was a span of 12 bases. Germline CDR1 and CDR2: SGHRS and YFSETQ. This CDR3 is CASSLAGPGAGANVLTF. The CDR3 nucleotides are TGCGCCAGCAGCTTGGCCGGCCCTGGGGCTGGGGCCAACGTCCTGACTTTC.

The gene calls are TRBV2 and TRBJ1-4; D gene ambiguous. The germline V and J ends were trimmed by 7 bases and 8 bases, with 8 bases remaining between them. The CDR3 is made up of 11 amino acids. CDR1 and CDR2 from the germline V gene are SNHLY and FYNNEI. The DNA for the CDR3 is TGTGCCAGCACGGGAAGAGAAAAACTGTTTTTT. It specifies CASTGREKLFF.

This clonotype came up many times. The chain has TRBV20-1 and TRBJ2-3; TRBD2 matches at 8 bases. This CDR3 has 16 amino acids. Germline values: CDR1 DFQATT, CDR2 SNEGSKA (reference sequence). V shed 0 bases and J 0 bases; nucleotides not matched to a gene: 5. CDR3 sequence reads: CSARDPAGGSTDTQYF. In nucleotides, the CDR3 is TGCAGTGCTAGAGATCCTGCGGGGGGAAGCACAGATACGCAGTATTTT.

This chain joins TRBV7-9 and TRBJ2-5, with no clear D. CDR3 length: 12 residues. Germline V lookup: CDR1 SEHNR, CDR2 FQNEAQ (reference sequence). Trimming stripped 2 bases from V and 4 bases from J, with 5 bases between. The CDR3 here is CASSLTTETQYF. The DNA of the CDR3 is TGTGCCAGCAGCTTAACAACAGAGACCCAGTACTTC.

This clonotype was seen ten or more times. This CDR3 is CASSYTGQAPLHF. Written as DNA, the CDR3 is TGTGCCAGCAGTTACACGGGACAGGCACCCCTCCACTTT. This chain joins TRBV6-2 or TRBV6-3 and TRBJ1-6; TRBD1 matches at 8 bases. CDR3 size: 13 residues. V shed 2 bases and J 11 bases; nucleotides not matched to a gene: 2. Germline lookup yields CDR1 MNHEY and CDR2 SVGEGT.

This clonotype came up a few times. The rearrangement uses TRBV7-9 and TRBJ1-4; 8 positions agree with TRBD1. CDR1 SEHNR and CDR2 FQNEAQ come from the germline V gene (reference sequence). The CDR3 spans 16 residues. The J segment lost 3 bases and the V segment lost 1 base, leaving 4 bases of the junction unmatched. CDR3 amino acids: CASSLGQGAPNEKLFF. The CDR3 DNA reads TGTGCCAGCAGCTTAGGCCAGGGGGCCCCTAATGAAAAACTGTTTTTT. The whole variable domain, remainder taken from reference TRBV7-9 and TRBJ1-4, is DTGVSQNPRHKITKRGQNVTFRCDPISEHNRLYWYRQTLGQGPEFLTYFQNEAQLEKSRLLSDRFSAERPKGSFSTLEIQRTEQGDSAMYLCASSLGQGAPNEKLFFGSGTQLSVL.

This clonotype was detected ten times or more. The J gene is TRBJ2-1, the V gene TRBV7-9; no firm D call. The CDR3 sequence is 13 residues long. Germline lookup yields CDR1 SEHNR and CDR2 FQNEAQ (reference sequence). Deletions cut 1 base from V and 9 bases from J, with 10 bases between. The CDR3 loop is CASSLEAWPEQFF. CDR3 bases: TGTGCCAGCAGCTTAGAGGCCTGGCCTGAGCAGTTCTTC. The whole variable domain, remainder taken from reference TRBV7-9 and TRBJ2-1, is DTGVSQNPRHKITKRGQNVTFRCDPISEHNRLYWYRQTLGQGPEFLTYFQNEAQLEKSRLLSDRFSAERPKGSFSTLEIQRTEQGDSAMYLCASSLEAWPEQFFGPGTRLTVL.

This clonotype was found many times. The gene calls are TRBV6-2 or TRBV6-3 and TRBJ2-2; D is unclear. This CDR3 spans 11 amino acids. Trimming took off 5 bases at V and 2 bases at J, with 0 bases between the two ends. CDR1 and CDR2 from the germline V gene are MNHEY and SVGEGT. As DNA, the CDR3 is TGTGCCAGCAGTAACACCGGGGAGCTGTTTTTT. Amino acids: CASSNTGELFF.

This clonotype is a singleton in its sample. The chain joins TRBV20-1 to TRBJ1-4; D unresolved. Per the germline V gene, CDR1 is DFQATT and CDR2 is SNEGSKA (reference sequence). The V end was cut by 2 bases, the J end by 7 bases, with 8 bases between. CDR3 size: 12 residues. CDR3 sequence: CSARPSTEKLFF. In DNA form, the CDR3 reads TGCAGTGCTAGACCAAGCACTGAAAAACTGTTTTTT.

Ten or more counts support this clonotype. The chain carries TRBV7-9 and TRBJ2-7; D gene ambiguous. CDR3 length: 14 amino acids. CDR1 is SEHNR, CDR2 FQNEAQ, per germline (reference sequence). With 0 bases removed from V and 2 bases from J, the gap between germline ends came to 8 bases. The CDR3 DNA reads TGTGCCAGCAGCTTAGCAGGACGAACCTACGAGCAGTACTTC. Amino acid sequence: CASSLAGRTYEQYF.